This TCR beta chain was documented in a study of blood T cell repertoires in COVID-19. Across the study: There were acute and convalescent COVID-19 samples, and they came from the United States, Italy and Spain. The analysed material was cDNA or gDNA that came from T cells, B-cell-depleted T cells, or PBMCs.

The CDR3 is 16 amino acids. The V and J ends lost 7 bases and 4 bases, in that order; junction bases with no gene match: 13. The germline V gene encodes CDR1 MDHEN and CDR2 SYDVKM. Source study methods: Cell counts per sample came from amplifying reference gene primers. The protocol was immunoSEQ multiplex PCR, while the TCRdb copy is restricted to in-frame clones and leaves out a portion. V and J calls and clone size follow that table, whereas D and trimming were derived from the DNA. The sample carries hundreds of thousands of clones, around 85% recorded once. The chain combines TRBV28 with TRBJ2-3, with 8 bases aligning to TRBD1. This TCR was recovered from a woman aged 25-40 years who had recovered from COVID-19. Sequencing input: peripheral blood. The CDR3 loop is CASNLDGSGGSDTQYF. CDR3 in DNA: TGTGCCAGCAACCTTGACGGCTCAGGGGGCTCAGATACGCAGTATTTT.